The 30 T cell receptor beta chains listed next were all sequenced from one sample in a study of blood T cell repertoires in COVID-19. Sequencing was performed with immunoSEQ multiplex PCR; in TCRdb, only in-frame clones are kept and a portion is missing. The sample contains some 160,000 clones, 70% to 90% of which appear only once. The specimen sequenced was peripheral blood. These receptors all come from a woman in her 70s with acute or convalescent COVID-19.

This chain joins TRBV2 and TRBJ2-2; 8 nucleotides match TRBD2. J was trimmed by 0 bases and V by 5 bases; bases with no gene match: 2. The CDR3 is made up of 15 amino acids. CDR1 SNHLY and CDR2 FYNNEI come from the germline V gene. DNA of the CDR3: TGTGCCAGCAGTACTAGCGGTTCGAACACCGGGGAGCTGTTTTTT. This gives the protein CASSTSGSNTGELFF.

The chain has TRBV6-1 and TRBJ1-2; TRBD1 is a possible D gene (5 bases). The CDR3 runs to 14 residues. Trimming took 3 bases from V and 6 from J, leaving 14 bases between them. The germline gives CDR1 MNHNS, CDR2 SASEGT. The CDR3 DNA reads TGTGCCAGCAGTGATAAGGGGAAGAGGAATGGCTACACCTTC. It codes for CASSDKGKRNGYTF.

CDR3 coding DNA: TGCAGTGCTAGTATAGCGGGGGGGCTGGGAACCGGGGAGCTGTTTTTT. Protein product: CSASIAGGLGTGELFF. The V call is TRBV20-1, the J call TRBJ2-2; TRBD2 aligns across 11 bases. Looked up from germline, CDR1 is DFQATT and CDR2 is SNEGSKA (reference sequence). The CDR3 length is 16 residues. Germline trimming cut 3 bases from V and 5 bases from J; bases unmatched to any gene: 8.

There are a few counts of this clone. The genes are TRBV30 and TRBJ1-4, with 9 bases fitting TRBD1. The ends lost 5 bases at V and 5 bases at J; junction bases unmatched: 6. This CDR3 is built from 14 residues. CDR1 is GTSNPN, CDR2 SVGIG, per germline (reference sequence). In DNA form, the CDR3 reads TGTGCCTGGGCACCGGGACAGGGAAATGAAAAACTGTTTTTT. Amino acids: CAWAPGQGNEKLFF.

This clone showed up just a few times. The chain uses TRBV3-1 (or the pseudogene TRBV3-2) and TRBJ2-7; the D is unclear. The CDR3 sequence is 13 residues long. Trimming removed 0 bases at V and 3 bases at J, with 6 bases between. Germline lookup yields CDR1 LGHDT and CDR2 YNNKEL (reference sequence). The CDR3 here is CASSQDSYYEQYF. DNA of the CDR3: TGTGCCAGCAGCCAAGATAGCTACTACGAGCAGTACTTC.

The chain carries TRBV4-1 and TRBJ1-2, with no clear D. The germline V gene has CDR1 MGHRA and CDR2 YSYEKL. V was cut by 0 bases and J by 4 bases, with 12 bases left in between. CDR3 size: 15 residues. The CDR3 here is CASSQDPGWAYGYTF. DNA for the CDR3: TGCGCCAGCAGCCAAGACCCTGGGTGGGCCTATGGCTACACCTTC.

In its sample, this clone was seen once. The chain couples TRBV7-9 to TRBJ2-1; tentatively, D is TRBD2 (5 bases). The CDR3 length is 15 residues. CDR1 SEHNR and CDR2 FQNEAQ come from the germline V gene (reference sequence). V gave up 3 bases and J gave up 2 bases, with 11 bases separating them. CDR3 region: CASSLMDFAYNEQFF. The DNA for the CDR3 is TGTGCCAGCAGCTTGATGGACTTCGCCTACAATGAGCAGTTCTTC.

CDR3: CASQLSGSTYNEQFF. The CDR3 DNA is TGTGCCAGTCAACTTAGCGGGAGCACCTACAATGAGCAGTTCTTC. V gene TRBV2 combines with J gene TRBJ2-1; 9 positions agree with TRBD2. The CDR3 covers 15 residues. Losses at the gene ends were 9 bases for V and 2 bases for J; bases not matched to a gene: 8. Germline assignment: CDR1 SNHLY and CDR2 FYNNEI.

V usage is TRBV2 and J usage is TRBJ1-2; D uncertain. V was pared by 6 bases and J by 8 bases, with 13 bases between. CDR3 length: 12 residues. Germline loops: CDR1 SNHLY, CDR2 FYNNEI. Here the CDR3 DNA reads TGTGCCAGCAGCCCCCCGGTCGGGGGCTACACCTTC. It encodes CASSPPVGGYTF. The variable domain in full, with the rest retrieved from reference TRBV2 and TRBJ1-2, is EPEVTQTPSHQVTQMGQEVILRCVPISNHLYFYWYRQILGQKVEFLVSFYNNEISEKSEIFDDQFSVERPDGSNFTLKIRSTKLEDSAMYFCASSPPVGGYTFGSGTRLTVV.

This sequence joins TRBV11-2 and TRBJ2-7; 11 bases are a match to TRBD2. The CDR3 is 17 residues long. Trimming took 5 bases from V and 0 from J; bases not matched to a gene: 9. Per the germline V gene, CDR1 is SGHAT and CDR2 is FQNNGV. The CDR3 bases are TGTGCCAGCAGCAACCCCCTCACTAGCGGGAGCTCCTACGAGCAGTACTTC. Protein: CASSNPLTSGSSYEQYF.

This clone was seen only once. The CDR3 DNA reads as TGTGCCTGGAGTGTAGGGGTATGGCAAGAGACCCAGTACTTC. Translating it yields CAWSVGVWQETQYF. The chain couples TRBV30 to TRBJ2-5; weak D call: TRBD1 (5 bases). Germline lookup yields CDR1 GTSNPN and CDR2 SVGIG (reference sequence). The length of the CDR3 is 14 residues. V was clipped by 0 bases and J by 2 bases, with 10 bases between them.

The chain recombines TRBV11-2 with TRBJ1-1; D remains unclear. Looked up from germline, CDR1 is SGHAT and CDR2 is FQNNGV. V gave up 2 bases and J gave up 4 bases, with 17 bases separating them. CDR3 length equals 16 residues. The DNA for the CDR3 is TGTGCCAGCAGCTTATCTTCCCTCCGGCGGGGCACTGAAGCTTTCTTT. Encoded protein: CASSLSSLRRGTEAFF.

The chain has TRBV5-1 and TRBJ2-7, with D tentatively TRBD1 (7 bases). This CDR3 has 15 amino acids. Germline CDR1 reads SGHRS; CDR2 reads YFSETQ. The ends were cut back, 5 bases at V and 2 bases at J, with 17 bases in the middle. The CDR3 loop is CASREGTATAYEQYF. CDR3 nucleotides: TGCGCCAGCAGGGAGGGGACAGCGACTGCCTACGAGCAGTACTTC.

The V call is TRBV28, the J call TRBJ1-6; D gene uncertain. This CDR3 has 17 amino acids. Germline V gives CDR1 MDHEN, CDR2 SYDVKM. V was cut by 7 bases and J by 8 bases, with 24 bases left in between. For the CDR3, the DNA is TGTGCCAGCATACGATCCCGGAACAGCCCTTGGGATTCACCCCTCCACTTT. This codes for CASIRSRNSPWDSPLHF.

The J gene is TRBJ1-1, the V gene TRBV27; D uncertain. Germline CDR1 MNHEY, CDR2 SMNVEV (reference sequence). This CDR3 spans 15 amino acids. Between the trimmed V and J ends, which lost 0 bases and 2 bases, there was a span of 10 bases. The CDR3 spells CASSLSNSLNTEAFF. In DNA form, the CDR3 reads TGTGCCAGCAGTTTATCTAACAGCCTAAACACTGAAGCTTTCTTT.

V usage is TRBV9 and J usage is TRBJ1-1; 11 positions match TRBD1. Germline V gene data show CDR1 as SGDLS and CDR2 as YYNGEE. This CDR3 is 14 amino acids long. V lost 3 bases, J lost 4 bases, and 2 bases stayed unmatched. DNA for the CDR3: TGTGCCAGCAGCGCGGGACAGGGGGGCACTGAAGCTTTCTTT. Encoded protein: CASSAGQGGTEAFF.

The gene calls are TRBV19 and TRBJ2-5; D may be TRBD1 (5 bases). The CDR3 covers 13 residues. The germline V gene has CDR1 LNHDA and CDR2 SQIVND (reference sequence). Deletions cut 6 bases from V and 4 bases from J, with 12 bases between. The CDR3 loop reads CASSPTVTETQYF. CDR3 nucleotide sequence: TGTGCCAGTAGCCCGACAGTAACAGAGACCCAGTACTTC. The variable domain in full, with the rest retrieved from reference TRBV19 and TRBJ2-5, is DGGITQSPKYLFRKEGQNVTLSCEQNLNHDAMYWYRQDPGQGLRLIYYSQIVNDFQKGDIAEGYSVSREKKESFPLTVTSAQKNPTAFYLCASSPTVTETQYFGPGTRLLVL.

Worth noting for this clone: Other DNA sequences in this specimen translate into the identical CDR3. V is TRBV28 and J is TRBJ1-4; possibly TRBD1 for D (6 bases). The CDR3 is 14 residues long. Germline values: CDR1 MDHEN, CDR2 SYDVKM. The V and J ends lost 6 bases and 7 bases respectively, with 15 bases between them. DNA for the CDR3: TGTGCCAGCAGCCTAGGGGGGGCTGGTGAAAAACTGTTTTTT. Protein product: CASSLGGAGEKLFF. The full variable domain, in which reference TRBV28 and TRBJ1-4 provide the parts outside the CDR3, is DVKVTQSSRYLVKRTGEKVFLECVQDMDHENMFWYRQDPGLGLRLIYFSYDVKMKEKGDIPEGYSVSREKKERFSLILESASTNQTSMYLCASSLGGAGEKLFFGSGTQLSVL.

The chain links TRBV6-5 to TRBJ1-4, with D maybe TRBD1 (6 bases). The CDR3 is 15 residues long. Germline V gene data show CDR1 as MNHEY and CDR2 as SVGAGI. With 1 base removed from V and 6 bases from J, the gap between germline ends came to 12 bases. The CDR3 protein is CASSYFRGMDEKLFF. In DNA, the CDR3 is TGTGCCAGCAGTTACTTCAGGGGAATGGATGAAAAACTGTTTTTT.

The V gene is TRBV6-5, the J gene TRBJ2-7; D remains unclear. The germline gives CDR1 MNHEY, CDR2 SVGAGI. V was clipped by 0 bases and J by 6 bases, with 9 bases between them. The CDR3 length is 13 residues. The CDR3 sequence is CASSYSFLSEQYF. The CDR3 DNA follows: TGTGCCAGCAGTTACTCCTTTCTATCCGAGCAGTACTTC.

The chain links TRBV7-8 to TRBJ2-5; D remains unclear. Per the germline V gene, CDR1 is SGHVS and CDR2 is FQNEAQ. The CDR3 runs 14 residues. The V end was cut by 4 bases, the J end by 4 bases, with 13 bases between. The CDR3 DNA sequence: TGTGCCAGCAGCTCCCCACACCATCCAGAGACCCAGTACTTC. It is translated as CASSSPHHPETQYF.

The CDR3 DNA follows: TGCGCCAGCAGCCAAGACAGGGGAGGGTATGGCTACACCTTC. Its protein product is CASSQDRGGYGYTF. The rearrangement uses TRBV4-3 and TRBJ1-2; D may be TRBD1 (6 bases). This CDR3 spans 14 amino acids. V dropped 0 bases and J dropped 5 bases, with 10 bases sitting between them. Germline V gene lookup returns CDR1 LGHNA and CDR2 YSLEER.

The gene calls are TRBV4-3 and TRBJ1-2; a weak D match, TRBD1 (5 bases). Deletions cut 1 base from V and 6 bases from J, with 15 bases between. Germline lookup yields CDR1 LGHNA and CDR2 YSLEER. The CDR3 contains 15 residues. DNA for the CDR3: TGCGCCAGCAGCCAAGCTGGGGGGTGGGGAGATGGCTACACCTTC. Encoded protein: CASSQAGGWGDGYTF.

The chain employs TRBV5-5 and TRBJ1-2; D is unresolved. V was cut by 0 bases and J by 4 bases, with 7 bases left in between. Germline V lookup: CDR1 SGHKS, CDR2 YYEKEE (reference sequence). CDR3 length: 13 amino acids. CDR3 sequence: CASSLAEGYGYTF. In nucleotides, the CDR3 is TGTGCCAGCAGCTTGGCTGAGGGCTATGGCTACACCTTC. Supplemented by reference TRBV5-5 and TRBJ1-2, the full variable domain reads DAGVTQSPTHLIKTRGQQVTLRCSPISGHKSVSWYQQVLGQGPQFIFQYYEKEERGRGNFPDRFSARQFPNYSSELNVNALLLGDSALYLCASSLAEGYGYTFGSGTRLTVV.

This clone was detected a few times. The chain employs TRBV18 and TRBJ1-4; no definite D call. Trimming left V 4 bases short and J 0 bases short, with 9 bases between. The CDR3 sequence is 15 residues long. CDR1 and CDR2 from the germline V gene are KGHSH and LQKENI. CDR3 loop: CASSRTLATNEKLFF. CDR3 bases: TGTGCCAGCTCACGCACTCTAGCAACTAATGAAAAACTGTTTTTT.

This rearrangement joins TRBV7-2 to TRBJ1-6; maybe TRBD1 (5 bases). There are 17 residues in the CDR3. The germline V and J ends were trimmed by 1 base and 5 bases, with 15 bases remaining between them. Germline-derived CDR1 and CDR2 are SGHTA and FQGNSA. The CDR3 DNA sequence: TGTGCCAGCAGCTTAGGAGGGTCGGGGGGTGATAATTCACCCCTCCACTTT. This translates into CASSLGGSGGDNSPLHF.

This CDR3 is CASSLRGNTEAFF. Here the CDR3 DNA reads TGTGCCAGCAGCCTCAGGGGAAACACTGAAGCTTTCTTT. J is TRBJ1-1 and V is TRBV9, with TRBD1 as a possible D gene (6 bases). This CDR3 is 13 amino acids long. CDR1 and CDR2 from the germline V gene are SGDLS and YYNGEE. V was cut by 4 bases and J by 2 bases, with 9 bases left in between.

Only a few counts were recorded for this clone. The J gene is TRBJ2-3, the V gene TRBV7-9; 8 nucleotides align to TRBD2. CDR1 is SEHNR and CDR2 is FQNEAQ in the germline V gene (reference sequence). The CDR3 spans 15 residues. With V trimmed by 2 bases and J by 2 bases, 3 bases remained unmatched. The CDR3 sequence: CASSLTSGYTDTQYF. DNA for the CDR3: TGTGCCAGCAGCTTAACTAGCGGTTACACAGATACGCAGTATTTT.

This sequence joins TRBV30 and TRBJ1-2; 8 bases are shared with TRBD1. This CDR3 has 14 residues. V trimming: 2 bases; J trimming: 4 bases; junction bases outside the gene matches: 6. Looked up from germline, CDR1 is GTSNPN and CDR2 is SVGIG (reference sequence). CDR3 sequence (DNA): TGTGCCTGGAGTTTAGACAGGGGTTTCTATGGCTACACCTTC. Translating gives CAWSLDRGFYGYTF.

The rearrangement links TRBV20-1 to TRBJ2-7, with TRBD2 identical over 10 bases. The CDR3 totals 15 residues. J lost 4 bases, V lost 3 bases, and 9 bases had no gene match. The germline V gene encodes CDR1 DFQATT and CDR2 SNEGSKA (reference sequence). The CDR3 protein is CSASSSGSGVYEQYF. The CDR3 coding sequence is TGCAGTGCTAGTTCTAGCGGGAGTGGCGTATACGAGCAGTACTTC.